The sequence of this T cell receptor (beta chain) was determined in a study of blood T cell repertoires in COVID-19. Study as a whole: The United States, Italy and Spain provided the acute and convalescent COVID-19 samples. T cells, B-cell-depleted T cells, or PBMCs provided the cDNA or gDNA that served as material.

In the source study's methods: Estimated nucleated cell counts came from reference gene primer amplification. The assay was immunoSEQ multiplex PCR, and TCRdb's table has in-frame clones only and misses some. V and J calls and clone size are given by that table; D and trimming were obtained from the DNA. The profile shows roughly 60,000 clones, 70% to 85% of them singletons. The germline V gene has CDR1 LNHNV and CDR2 YYDKDF (reference sequence). Trimming pared 3 bases from V and 7 bases from J, leaving 6 bases between. This CDR3 is built from 11 residues. The gene calls are TRBV15 and TRBJ2-5, with D unclear. The receptor comes from a man aged 55-75 years with acute or convalescent COVID-19. The sample taken for sequencing was peripheral blood. CDR3 in amino acids: CATSRQSTQYF. In nucleotides, the CDR3 is TGTGCCACCAGCAGGCAGTCGACCCAGTACTTC.